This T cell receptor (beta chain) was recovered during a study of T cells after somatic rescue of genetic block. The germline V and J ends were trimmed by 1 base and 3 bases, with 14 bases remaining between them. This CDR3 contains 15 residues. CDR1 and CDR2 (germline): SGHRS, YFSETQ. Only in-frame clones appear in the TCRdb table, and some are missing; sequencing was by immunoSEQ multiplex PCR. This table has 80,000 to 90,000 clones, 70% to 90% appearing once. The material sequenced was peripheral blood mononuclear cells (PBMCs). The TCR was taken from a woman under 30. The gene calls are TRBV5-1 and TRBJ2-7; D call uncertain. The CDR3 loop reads CASSLNRIQLYEQYF. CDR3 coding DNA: TGCGCCAGCAGCTTGAATCGGATTCAGCTCTACGAGCAGTACTTC. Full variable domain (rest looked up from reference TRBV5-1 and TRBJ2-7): KAGVTQTPRYLIKTRGQQVTLSCSPISGHRSVSWYQQTPGQGLQFLFEYFSETQRNKGNFPGRFSGRQFSNSRSEMNVSTLELGDSALYLCASSLNRIQLYEQYFGPGTRLTVT.